This T cell receptor (beta chain) was recovered during a study of post-analysis software for immune sequencing data. Study-wide points: F measure clustering grouped samples strongly by preparation batch. Comparison of patients with controls showed a handful of TRBV segments more frequent in patients, TRBV5-6, TRBV5-1 and TRBV20-1 among them. Controls significantly exceeded multiple sclerosis patients in normalized Chao1 diversity.

The CDR3 totals 15 residues. Trimming pared 6 bases from V and 4 bases from J, leaving 17 bases between. Per the germline V gene, CDR1 is MNHEY and CDR2 is SVGAGI. Of note for this clonotype: Its matching antigen is unknown. A much larger clone differs from this one at a single base, so this may be a read error.

TCR beta libraries were prepared from cDNA with unique molecular identifiers. It was from approximately 0.91 to 9.4 million T cells that about 540,000 cDNA molecules came. TCRdb used MiXCR to reprocess the PCR reads, holding one entry per CDR3 protein. Of 150,000 to 200,000 distinct CDR3 sequences listed, approximately 28% are singletons. The sequence was obtained from a girl aged 10 to 17 with multiple sclerosis. The sequenced sample consisted of blood. The rearrangement links TRBV6-5 to TRBJ2-3; D gene uncertain. CDR3: CASSLLIVGADTQYF. DNA of the CDR3: TGTGCCAGCAGCCTCCTAATAGTAGGCGCAGATACGCAGTATTTT.